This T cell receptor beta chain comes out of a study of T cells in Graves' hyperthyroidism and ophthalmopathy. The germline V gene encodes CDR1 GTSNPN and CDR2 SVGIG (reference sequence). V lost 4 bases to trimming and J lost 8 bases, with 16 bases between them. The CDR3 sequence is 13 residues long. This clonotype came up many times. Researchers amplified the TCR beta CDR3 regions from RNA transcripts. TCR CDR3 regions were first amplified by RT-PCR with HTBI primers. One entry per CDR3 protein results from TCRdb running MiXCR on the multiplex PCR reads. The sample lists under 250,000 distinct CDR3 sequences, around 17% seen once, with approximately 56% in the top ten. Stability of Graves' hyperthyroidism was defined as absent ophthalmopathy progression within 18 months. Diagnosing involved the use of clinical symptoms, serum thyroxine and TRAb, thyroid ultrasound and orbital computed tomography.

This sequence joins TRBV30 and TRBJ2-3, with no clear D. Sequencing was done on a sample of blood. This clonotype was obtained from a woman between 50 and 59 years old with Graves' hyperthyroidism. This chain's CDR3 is CAWTPWTTGTQYF. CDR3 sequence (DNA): TGTGCCTGGACTCCCTGGACCACGGGTACGCAGTATTTT.